These 22 T cell receptor beta chains came from one sample sequenced in a study of HIV-infected children after antiretroviral therapy interruption. Treatment given: PENTA 11 planned treatment interruption arm or continuous ART arm. The TCR library was built from RNA with a 3' RACE protocol and unique molecular identifiers. Each CDR3 protein gets one entry after TCRdb re-called the 3' RACE reads with MiXCR. The profile shows about 89,000 distinct CDR3 sequences, under 8% of them singletons. Material: CD45RA+ CD4+ T cells from PBMCs, pooled from several time points, obtained from a donor given antiretroviral therapy, either interrupted or continuous. Subset given: naive CD4+ CD45RA+ CD45RO- T cells. These receptor sequences come from a pool of human donors with HIV.

This clonotype has at least ten counts. The rearrangement uses TRBV5-1 and TRBJ2-7; the D is unclear. Per the germline V gene, CDR1 is SGHRS and CDR2 is YFSETQ. The CDR3 is made up of 14 amino acids. The V end was cut by 0 bases, the J end by 2 bases, with 9 bases between. The CDR3 DNA follows: TGCGCCAGCAGCTTGGCCGACGGAACCTACGAGCAGTACTTC. It codes for CASSLADGTYEQYF.

The chain couples TRBV19 to TRBJ1-4; no reliable D call. The V end was cut by 5 bases, the J end by 5 bases, with 9 bases between. Per the germline V gene, CDR1 is LNHDA and CDR2 is SQIVND (reference sequence). This CDR3 has 13 residues. The CDR3 protein is CASSREMNEKLFF. The CDR3 DNA follows: TGTGCCAGTAGTCGAGAGATGAATGAAAAACTGTTTTTT.

This clonotype was seen at least ten times. The junction differs from germline at one of its ends, possibly a read error. This chain links TRBV19 with TRBJ2-5, with 7 positions matching TRBD1. CDR1 LNHDA and CDR2 SQIVND come from the germline V gene (reference sequence). There are 15 residues in the CDR3. CDR3 sequence reads: CASSPLQGIQDTQYF. The CDR3 DNA is TGTGCCAGCAGTCCTCTACAGGGGATCCAAGACACCCAGTACTTT.

The table lists this clonotype with many counts. The gene calls are TRBV7-9 and TRBJ2-1; TRBD2 matches at 9 bases. The CDR3 covers 14 residues. Germline assignment: CDR1 SEHNR and CDR2 FQNEAQ (reference sequence). J lost 9 bases, V lost 1 base, and 4 bases had no gene match. The CDR3 spells CASSLGGRASEQFF. CDR3 DNA sequence: TGTGCCAGCAGCTTAGGCGGGAGGGCGAGTGAGCAGTTCTTC.

This clonotype was detected only a few times. The rearrangement joins TRBV20-1 to TRBJ2-6; D call uncertain. V was pared by 4 bases and J by 1 base, with 11 bases between. Looked up from germline, CDR1 is DFQATT and CDR2 is SNEGSKA (reference sequence). This CDR3 is 15 amino acids long. The DNA of the CDR3 is TGCAGTGCTAAGGCGGACCCGTCTGGGGCCAACGTCCTGACTTTC. Residues: CSAKADPSGANVLTF.

This clonotype has a count of ten or more. The chain recombines TRBV27 with TRBJ1-5; maybe TRBD1 (6 bases). Germline values: CDR1 MNHEY, CDR2 SMNVEV (reference sequence). V was clipped by 4 bases and J by 3 bases, with 13 bases between them. CDR3 length: 15 residues. The CDR3 sequence: CASSWVGGYNQPQHF. CDR3 nucleotide sequence: TGTGCCAGCAGTTGGGTAGGGGGATACAATCAGCCCCAGCATTTT.

This clonotype has ten or more counts. At one end the junction does not follow the germline gene, possibly because of a read error. This chain joins TRBV6-6 and TRBJ1-5, with D tentatively TRBD1 (6 bases). The CDR3 has 16 amino acids. CDR1 and CDR2 from the germline V gene are MNHNY and SVGAGI (reference sequence). DNA for the CDR3: TGTGCCAGCAGTGATGTGGGGGGCGATAACAACCAGGCTCCGCTTTTT. The encoded protein is CASSDVGGDNNQAPLF.

This clonotype was recorded at least ten times. The J gene is TRBJ2-6, the V gene TRBV5-1; a weak D match, TRBD2 (5 bases). The CDR3 extends over 18 amino acids. The germline gives CDR1 SGHRS, CDR2 YFSETQ. Trimming stripped 6 bases from V and 0 bases from J, with 19 bases between. The chain's CDR3 is CASTPTGGGSSGANVLTF. The DNA for the CDR3 is TGCGCCAGCACCCCGACCGGAGGTGGTTCCTCTGGGGCCAACGTCCTGACTTTC. Filled out from reference TRBV5-1 and TRBJ2-6, the complete variable domain reads KAGVTQTPRYLIKTRGQQVTLSCSPISGHRSVSWYQQTPGQGLQFLFEYFSETQRNKGNFPGRFSGRQFSNSRSEMNVSTLELGDSALYLCASTPTGGGSSGANVLTFGAGSRLTVL.

This sequence joins TRBV7-8 and TRBJ2-1; D gene unclear. This CDR3 is 12 amino acids long. Trimming took 5 bases from V and 8 from J, leaving 10 bases between them. The germline gives CDR1 SGHVS, CDR2 FQNEAQ. The CDR3 loop reads CASSPGYDEQFF. The CDR3 DNA reads as TGTGCCAGCAGCCCCGGGTACGATGAGCAGTTCTTC.

This clonotype was seen more than once but under ten times. CDR3 sequence reads: CASSDGAGDYNEQFF. CDR3 nucleotide sequence: TGTGCCAGCAGTGACGGGGCGGGGGACTACAATGAGCAGTTCTTC. This chain uses TRBV6-4 with TRBJ2-1; 7 bases fit TRBD2. Trimming cost V 2 bases and J 3 bases; bases outside gene matches: 4. The CDR3 spans 15 residues. CDR1 and CDR2 (germline): MRHNA, SNTAGT.

This clonotype occurred a few times. The J gene is TRBJ1-1, the V gene TRBV5-1; 9 bases fit TRBD1. The CDR3 runs 13 residues. V was pared by 4 bases and J by 10 bases, with 8 bases of the junction left unmatched. From germline, CDR1 is SGHRS and CDR2 YFSETQ. The CDR3: CASSPDRGGIAFF. In DNA, the CDR3 is TGCGCCAGCAGCCCGGACAGGGGAGGGATAGCTTTCTTT.

This clonotype appeared many times. V and J are TRBV20-1 and TRBJ2-1, with D possibly TRBD1 on 6 matching bases. The germline V gene has CDR1 DFQATT and CDR2 SNEGSKA (reference sequence). The CDR3 extends over 14 amino acids. The CDR3 bases are TGCAGCGTAACTCACAGGGCCTTCTACAATGAGCAGTTCTTC. Its translation: CSVTHRAFYNEQFF.

This clonotype has more than one count but fewer than ten. CDR3 coding DNA: TGTGCCGCAGTATTCCTGGACAGGGCGGCCGGGACCCAGTACTTC. Its protein is CAAVFLDRAAGTQYF. J is TRBJ2-5 and V is TRBV6-1; 8 bases align to TRBD1. The V gene end was trimmed by 11 bases and the J gene end by 7 bases; junction bases not matched to a gene: 18. This CDR3 contains 15 residues. Germline-derived CDR1 and CDR2 are MNHNS and SASEGT.

Comment on this clonotype: This could be a read error, since a much larger clone is one nucleotide away. The rearrangement uses TRBV29-1 and TRBJ1-1; D remains ambiguous. The germline gives CDR1 SQVTM, CDR2 ANQGSEA. The V and J ends lost 3 bases and 10 bases respectively, with 12 bases between them. The CDR3 is made up of 11 amino acids. CDR3 residues: CSVDSSGGAFF. The CDR3 DNA is TGCAGCGTTGACTCCTCCGGTGGAGCTTTCTTT. Looking up the rest from reference TRBV29-1 and TRBJ1-1 gives the full variable domain: SAVISQKPSRDICQRGTSLTIQCQVDSQVTMMFWYRQQPGQSLTLIATANQGSEATYESGFVIDKFPISRPNLTFSTLTVSNMSPEDSSIYLCSVDSSGGAFFGQGTRLTVV.

This clonotype was seen a handful of times. This rearrangement joins TRBV12-1 to TRBJ1-1; TRBD1, the table's D call, was not compared with the DNA. TRBV12-1 has pseudogene status. This CDR3 spans 13 amino acids. In DNA form, the CDR3 reads TGTGCCAGCAGCTTTGCCAGGACCGGGAAAGCTTTCTTT. Amino acid sequence: CASSFARTGKAFF.

V gene TRBV12-3 or TRBV12-4 combines with J gene TRBJ2-7; 7 bases align to TRBD2. The CDR3 length is 13 residues. The trim removed 2 bases at V and 4 bases at J, leaving 2 bases unmatched. The CDR3 here is CASSLSGGYEQYF. CDR3 coding DNA: TGTGCCAGCAGTTTATCGGGGGGTTACGAGCAGTACTTC.

A few counts support this clonotype. The chain has TRBV18 and TRBJ1-2; D is unclear. Germline V gene data show CDR1 as KGHSH and CDR2 as LQKENI. V was cut by 2 bases and J by 0 bases, with 13 bases left in between. The CDR3 is 16 amino acids. CDR3 bases: TGTGCCAGCTCACCAGTTGAGATCAGCCCTAACTATGGCTACACCTTC. Its protein is CASSPVEISPNYGYTF.

This clonotype was seen a few times. The V and J genes are TRBV5-1 and TRBJ2-1, with D uncertain. CDR3 length: 15 residues. From germline, CDR1 is SGHRS and CDR2 YFSETQ. The V end lost 4 bases, the J end lost 5 bases, and 16 bases lay between the germline ends. The CDR3 here is CASSVAPSRDNEQFF. Written as DNA, the CDR3 is TGCGCCAGCAGCGTTGCACCGTCCAGAGACAATGAGCAGTTCTTC.

This clonotype was picked up many times. The chain combines TRBV10-3 with TRBJ1-2, with 8 nucleotides matching TRBD1. Looked up from germline, CDR1 is ENHRY and CDR2 is SYGVKD. The CDR3 sequence is 16 residues long. The V and J ends lost 0 bases and 8 bases, in that order; junction bases with no gene match: 11. This CDR3 is CAISESWIRTGSGYTF. The CDR3 bases are TGTGCCATCAGTGAGTCGTGGATTCGGACAGGGAGCGGCTACACCTTC.

This clonotype was counted at least ten times. The rearrangement uses TRBV20-1 and TRBJ2-1; D tentatively fits TRBD1 or TRBD2 (5 bases each). V lost 7 bases and J 8 bases, leaving 15 bases between the germline ends. CDR3 size: 12 residues. CDR1 is DFQATT, CDR2 SNEGSKA, per germline (reference sequence). CDR3 DNA: TGCAGTGGATTAGGGAGAGGGGATGAGCAGTTCTTC. Translation: CSGLGRGDEQFF.

This clonotype showed up many times. The CDR3: CASSQPGSHGYTF. CDR3 DNA sequence: TGTGCCAGCAGCCAACCGGGATCCCATGGCTACACCTTC. V is TRBV3-1 and J is TRBJ1-2; D gene unclear. V was cut by 2 bases and J by 6 bases, with 10 bases left in between. The CDR3 spans 13 residues. Germline V lookup: CDR1 LGHDT, CDR2 YNNKEL (reference sequence).

This clonotype was recorded many times. V is TRBV10-2 and J is TRBJ1-1; no reliable D call. CDR3 length: 12 amino acids. Trimming pared 3 bases from V and 3 bases from J, leaving 5 bases between. Per the germline V gene, CDR1 is WSHSY and CDR2 is SAAADI. CDR3 loop: CASSEAYTEAFF. Written as DNA, the CDR3 is TGCGCCAGCAGTGAAGCTTACACTGAAGCTTTCTTT.